The 25 T cell receptor beta chains listed next were all sequenced from one sample in a study of T cell repertoires in cytomegalovirus infection (dated by TCRdb to the late 2010s). The instrument given in TCRdb is Illumina HiSeq 1500. Clones were called with MiXCR by TCRdb after fastp trimmed the public reads at Q25, and only in-frame beta chains were retained. Each record represents a unique CDR3 protein, reported with the most common genes and DNA among its rows. This sample lists approximately 400,000 distinct CDR3 sequences; around 32% were detected once. Roughly an eighth of the sample is held by the ten biggest clonotypes. Sequencing was performed on PBMCs. These receptors were taken from a human donor in good health (CMV status not recorded). Some clones in this sample may be carry-over from other donors' samples.

This clonotype was counted at least ten times. The chain couples TRBV20-1 to TRBJ1-1, with D possibly TRBD1 on 6 matching bases. CDR1 and CDR2 (germline): DFQATT, SNEGSKA (reference sequence). Trimming cost V 3 bases and J 1 base, with 12 bases left between them. The CDR3 sequence is 14 residues long. The CDR3 sequence: CSARTQGQNTEAFF. The CDR3 nucleotides read TGCAGTGCTAGGACACAGGGCCAGAACACTGAAGCTTTCTTT.

The chain uses TRBV15 and TRBJ2-7; D uncertain. The CDR3 has 13 residues. Germline V gene sequence: CDR1 LNHNV, CDR2 YYDKDF (reference sequence). Trimming cost V 6 bases and J 6 bases, with 15 bases left between them. In DNA form, the CDR3 reads TGTGCCACCAGACCGGGCCCTTACTCCGAGCAGTACTTC. Amino acids: CATRPGPYSEQYF.

V usage is TRBV6-5 and J usage is TRBJ2-3; TRBD1 matches at 9 bases. CDR3 length: 16 amino acids. With V trimmed by 4 bases and J by 0 bases, 5 bases remained unmatched. The germline gives CDR1 MNHEY, CDR2 SVGAGI. DNA of the CDR3: TGTGCCAGCAGTTGGTGGGGGACAGGGAGCACAGATACGCAGTATTTT. Translated, it gives CASSWWGTGSTDTQYF.

The table lists this clonotype with a few counts. For the CDR3, the DNA is TGTGCCAGTAGTGGCAGGACAGAGGTCTATGGCTACACCTTC. The encoded protein is CASSGRTEVYGYTF. The V and J genes are TRBV19 and TRBJ1-2; maybe TRBD1 (6 bases). CDR3 length equals 14 residues. Per germline, CDR1 LNHDA and CDR2 SQIVND (reference sequence). The germline V and J ends were trimmed by 5 bases and 4 bases, with 14 bases remaining between them.

This clonotype was seen only a few times. The chain has TRBV9 and TRBJ2-3; TRBD2 aligns across 10 bases. Germline CDR1 reads SGDLS; CDR2 reads YYNGEE. The V gene end was trimmed by 0 bases and the J gene end by 2 bases; junction bases not matched to a gene: 9. CDR3 length: 18 amino acids. CDR3 bases: TGTGCCAGCAGCGTAGCTTCCTCTAGCGGGGGTACCACAGATACGCAGTATTTT. Encoded protein: CASSVASSSGGTTDTQYF.

This sequence joins TRBV20-1 and TRBJ1-1, with unresolved D. Trimming removed 1 base from V and 5 bases from J, with 17 bases in between. Germline V CDR1 and CDR2: DFQATT, SNEGSKA (reference sequence). This CDR3 is 15 amino acids long. The CDR3 DNA follows: TGCAGTGCTAGAGTCGGATCGGGGTCGGGTACTGAAGCTTTCTTT. It encodes CSARVGSGSGTEAFF.

This clonotype was seen at least ten times. The gene calls are TRBV7-8 and TRBJ2-4; 9 bases are a match to TRBD2. This CDR3 region has 17 residues. V shed 1 base and J 2 bases; nucleotides not matched to a gene: 6. In germline, CDR1 is SGHVS, CDR2 FQNEAQ. This CDR3 is CASSLEAGGHSKNIQYF. The CDR3 nucleotides are TGTGCCAGCAGCTTAGAGGCGGGGGGGCACTCCAAAAACATTCAGTACTTC. The full variable domain, in which reference TRBV7-8 and TRBJ2-4 provide the parts outside the CDR3, is GAGVSQSPRYKVAKRGQDVALRCDPISGHVSLFWYQQALGQGPEFLTYFQNEAQLDKSGLPSDRFFAERPEGSVSTLKIQRTQQEDSAVYLCASSLEAGGHSKNIQYFGAGTRLSVL.

This clonotype was observed a handful of times. The chain combines TRBV14 with TRBJ2-7; 7 bases match TRBD2. The CDR3 sequence is 14 residues long. Germline CDR1 SGHDN, CDR2 FVKESK. With 4 bases clipped from V and 7 bases from J, the junction kept 10 bases outside the gene matches. The CDR3 spells CASSRSGIRGEQYF. The CDR3 DNA is TGTGCCAGCAGCCGCAGCGGGATCCGCGGAGAGCAGTACTTC.

The gene calls are TRBV5-1 and TRBJ2-2; 7 bases match TRBD2. The germline CDR1 and CDR2 sequences are SGHRS and YFSETQ. The ends lost 2 bases at V and 0 bases at J; junction bases unmatched: 4. CDR3 length equals 16 residues. CDR3 amino acids: CASSLPLAANTGELFF. Written as DNA, the CDR3 is TGCGCCAGCAGCTTACCCCTAGCGGCGAACACCGGGGAGCTGTTTTTT.

Details on this clonotype: The CDR3 does not end in the conserved phenylalanine or tryptophan, so this is likely a read error. The rearrangement links TRBV11-1 to TRBJ2-7, with no clear D. The CDR3 contains 12 residues. From germline, CDR1 is SGHAT and CDR2 FQDESV (reference sequence). V lost 1 base and J lost 4, with 5 bases in between. CDR3: CASSLDTYEQYL. The CDR3 DNA follows: TGTGCCAGCAGCTTAGATACTTACGAGCAGTACTTA.

This clonotype was found many times. The CDR3 loop reads CASSLGGKQETQYF. The CDR3 DNA reads TGTGCCAGCAGCTTAGGGGGGAAACAAGAGACCCAGTACTTC. The chain carries TRBV7-2 and TRBJ2-5, with D perhaps TRBD1 or TRBD2 (5 bases each). V was cut by 1 base and J by 2 bases, with 8 bases left in between. The germline V gene has CDR1 SGHTA and CDR2 FQGNSA. This CDR3 is built from 14 residues.

Ten or more counts support this clonotype. The V call is TRBV7-2, the J call TRBJ2-7, with D unresolved. This CDR3 region has 12 residues. Germline V lookup: CDR1 SGHTA, CDR2 FQGNSA. The germline V and J ends were trimmed by 9 bases and 0 bases, with 9 bases remaining between them. The CDR3 loop reads CASEKVSYEQYF. Here the CDR3 DNA reads TGTGCCAGTGAAAAAGTCTCCTACGAGCAGTACTTC.

CDR3 protein: CASSLSSRDTEAFF. CDR3 nucleotides: TGTGCCAGCAGCTTAAGTAGTCGGGACACTGAAGCTTTCTTT. V is TRBV7-2 and J is TRBJ1-1; D gene uncertain. The CDR3 has 14 residues. Germline CDR1 is SGHTA and CDR2 is FQGNSA. V was trimmed by 2 bases and J by 3 bases, leaving 10 bases between them.

J is TRBJ1-4 and V is TRBV19; TRBD1 is a possible D gene (5 bases). CDR1 is LNHDA and CDR2 is SQIVND in the germline V gene (reference sequence). There are 16 residues in the CDR3. Between the trimmed V and J ends, which lost 9 bases and 7 bases, there was a span of 24 bases. This CDR3 is CASSMGGESRGEKLFF. CDR3 in DNA: TGTGCCAGCTCAATGGGGGGGGAGTCGAGAGGTGAAAAACTGTTTTTT.

In this sample, this clonotype turned up once. CDR3 region: CASSRGGGGVGYEQYF. DNA of the CDR3: TGCGCCAGCAGCCGCGGTGGAGGGGGCGTAGGTTACGAGCAGTACTTC. This rearrangement joins TRBV5-1 to TRBJ2-7; tentative D call: TRBD1 (7 bases). Germline V gene sequence: CDR1 SGHRS, CDR2 YFSETQ. Trimming cost V 4 bases and J 4 bases, with 21 bases left between them. The CDR3 contains 16 residues. Drawing the rest from reference TRBV5-1 and TRBJ2-7, the complete variable domain is KAGVTQTPRYLIKTRGQQVTLSCSPISGHRSVSWYQQTPGQGLQFLFEYFSETQRNKGNFPGRFSGRQFSNSRSEMNVSTLELGDSALYLCASSRGGGGVGYEQYFGPGTRLTVT.

This chain joins TRBV29-1 and TRBJ2-5; 8 positions agree with TRBD1. Germline CDR1 is SQVTM and CDR2 is ANQGSEA. The CDR3 totals 14 residues. V gave up 4 bases and J gave up 2 bases; unmatched junction bases: 6. CDR3 nucleotides: TGCAGCGTTGTCCCCCGGGACAGGCAAGAGACCCAGTACTTC. Translation gives CSVVPRDRQETQYF.

This clonotype appeared a few times. The junction departs from germline at one end; a sequencing error may be responsible. The genes are TRBV12-3 or TRBV12-4 and TRBJ1-4; D unresolved. The CDR3 consists of 12 residues. As DNA, the CDR3 is TGTGCCAGCGGTTTTAGGTCAGGAAAACTGTTTTTT. It is translated as CASGFRSGKLFF.

The chain uses TRBV7-8 and TRBJ1-1, with D perhaps TRBD1 (5 bases). CDR3 length: 18 residues. V was pared by 0 bases and J by 4 bases, with 21 bases between. From germline, CDR1 is SGHVS and CDR2 FQNEAQ. The CDR3 loop is CASSLARQGTRRGTEAFF. DNA of the CDR3: TGTGCCAGCAGCTTAGCGCGGCAGGGAACGCGAAGGGGCACTGAAGCTTTCTTT.

Of note for this clonotype: Given a much more abundant clone one base away, this may be a read error. V gene TRBV4-3 combines with J gene TRBJ2-3; D unresolved. The CDR3 covers 13 residues. The germline V gene has CDR1 LGHNA and CDR2 YSLEER. The ends were cut back, 0 bases at V and 2 bases at J, with 3 bases in the middle. CDR3 region: CASSQEFTDTQYF. The CDR3 DNA follows: TGCGCCAGCAGCCAAGAATTCACAGATACGCAGTATTTT.

This clonotype was seen at least ten times. The chain joins TRBV7-2 to TRBJ2-5; tentatively, D is TRBD1 or TRBD2 (5 bases each). Germline V gene data show CDR1 as SGHTA and CDR2 as FQGNSA. CDR3 length: 14 amino acids. Trimming cost V 4 bases and J 5 bases, with 14 bases left between them. DNA for the CDR3: TGTGCCAGCAGCTCCGGTGGGACCGGGGAGACCCAGTACTTC. It codes for CASSSGGTGETQYF. The full variable domain, in which reference TRBV7-2 and TRBJ2-5 provide the parts outside the CDR3, is GAGVSQSPSNKVTEKGKDVELRCDPISGHTALYWYRQSLGQGLEFLIYFQGNSAPDKSGLPSDRFSAERTGGSVSTLTIQRTQQEDSAVYLCASSSGGTGETQYFGPGTRLLVL.

The gene calls are TRBV6-2 or TRBV6-3 and TRBJ1-2; TRBD1 might be the D (5 bases). Germline V CDR1 and CDR2: MNHEY, SVGEGT. Trimming took off 6 bases at V and 8 bases at J, with 10 bases between the two ends. The CDR3 runs to 11 residues. The CDR3 reads CASRTVFGYTF. As DNA, the CDR3 is TGTGCCAGCAGGACAGTCTTCGGCTACACCTTC.

This clonotype occurred many times. The CDR3 DNA reads as TGTGCCAGCAGCTTAGCGTTTGTTGGGACAGAAAACACCGGGGAGCTGTTTTTT. As protein: CASSLAFVGTENTGELFF. This chain connects TRBV7-6 to TRBJ2-2; 7 nucleotides match TRBD1. The V and J ends lost 0 bases and 2 bases, in that order; junction bases with no gene match: 9. The CDR3 is made up of 18 amino acids. The germline V gene has CDR1 SGHVS and CDR2 FNYEAQ.

This clonotype was seen many times. The chain joins TRBV7-8 to TRBJ1-5, with no clear D. The CDR3 consists of 14 residues. The germline V and J ends were trimmed by 0 bases and 3 bases, with 6 bases remaining between them. The germline CDR1 and CDR2 sequences are SGHVS and FQNEAQ. The CDR3 region is CASSLAGFNQPQHF. DNA of the CDR3: TGTGCCAGCAGCTTAGCCGGATTCAATCAGCCCCAGCATTTT.

This clonotype was seen only a few times. The chain employs TRBV6-1 and TRBJ2-6; no clear D. CDR3 size: 15 residues. Trimming shortened V by 3 bases and J by 1 base, and 7 bases separated the two germline ends. Germline CDR1 reads MNHNS; CDR2 reads SASEGT. The CDR3, as DNA: TGTGCCAGCAGTGATGAGAGTTCTGGGGCCAACGTCCTGACTTTC. Amino acids: CASSDESSGANVLTF.

CDR3 protein: CASSIGQYSNQPQHF. The CDR3 DNA follows: TGTGCCAGTAGTATCGGACAGTATAGCAATCAGCCCCAGCATTTT. The V gene is TRBV19, the J gene TRBJ1-5; D perhaps matches TRBD1 (6 bases). The ends were cut back, 3 bases at V and 0 bases at J, with 9 bases in the middle. The germline CDR1 and CDR2 sequences are LNHDA and SQIVND (reference sequence). The CDR3 covers 15 residues. Together with reference TRBV19 and TRBJ1-5, the CDR3 gives the full variable domain: DGGITQSPKYLFRKEGQNVTLSCEQNLNHDAMYWYRQDPGQGLRLIYYSQIVNDFQKGDIAEGYSVSREKKESFPLTVTSAQKNPTAFYLCASSIGQYSNQPQHFGDGTRLSIL.